This T cell receptor beta chain stems from a study of PD-L1 blockade in urothelial cancer. Study information: Investigators checked blood 3 weeks (second dose) and 6 weeks after treatment start. General study findings and limits: At 3 weeks on treatment, tumor-associated clones expanded more with durable benefit.

Stated time point: pretreatment peripheral blood. Samples spanned pretreatment and treatment, with 1 to 8 time points per patient. Assay used: immunoSEQ multiplex PCR; TCRdb lists only in-frame clones, some missing. The sample carries tens of thousands of clones, 84% recorded once. Comments on this clone: The target antigen is unknown.

The TCR comes from a man aged 45-65 years with urothelial cancer. The sample here was PBMCs, taken around atezolizumab (anti-PD-L1) treatment.

The CDR3 region has the DNA TGTGCCAGCAGTTTGTCGACAGGGCCCGACTATGGCTACACCTTC. Translating it yields CASSLSTGPDYGYTF. The chain recombines TRBV27 with TRBJ1-2, with 7 bases identical to TRBD1. V was clipped by 3 bases and J by 3 bases; unmatched bases: 7. CDR3 length equals 15 residues. Germline assignment: CDR1 MNHEY and CDR2 SMNVEV (reference sequence).